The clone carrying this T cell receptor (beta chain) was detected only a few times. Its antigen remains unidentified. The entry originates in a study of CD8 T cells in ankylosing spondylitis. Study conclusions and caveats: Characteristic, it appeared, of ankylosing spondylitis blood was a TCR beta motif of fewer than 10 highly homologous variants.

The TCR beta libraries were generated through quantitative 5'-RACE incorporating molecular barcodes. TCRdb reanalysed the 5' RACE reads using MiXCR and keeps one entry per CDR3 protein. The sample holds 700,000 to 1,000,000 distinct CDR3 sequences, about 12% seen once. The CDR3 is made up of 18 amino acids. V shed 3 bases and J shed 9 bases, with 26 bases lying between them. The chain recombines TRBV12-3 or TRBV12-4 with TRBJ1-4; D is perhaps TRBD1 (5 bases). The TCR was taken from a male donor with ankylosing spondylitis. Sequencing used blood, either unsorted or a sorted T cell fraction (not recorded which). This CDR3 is CASSFHGVPGLMKQKLFF. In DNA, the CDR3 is TGTGCCAGCAGTTTTCATGGGGTCCCGGGACTGATGAAGCAAAAACTGTTTTTT.